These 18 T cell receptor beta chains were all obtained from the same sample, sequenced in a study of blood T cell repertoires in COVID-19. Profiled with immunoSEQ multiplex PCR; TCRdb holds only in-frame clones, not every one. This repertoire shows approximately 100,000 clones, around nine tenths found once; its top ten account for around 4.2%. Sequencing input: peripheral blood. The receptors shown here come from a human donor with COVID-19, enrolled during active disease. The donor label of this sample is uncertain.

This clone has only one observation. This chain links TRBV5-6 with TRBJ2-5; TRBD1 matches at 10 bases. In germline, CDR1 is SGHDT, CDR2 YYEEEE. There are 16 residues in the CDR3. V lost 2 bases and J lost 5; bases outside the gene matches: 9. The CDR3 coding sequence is TGTGCCAGCAGCTTATACGGGACAGGGGTCCTGGAGACCCAGTACTTC. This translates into CASSLYGTGVLETQYF.

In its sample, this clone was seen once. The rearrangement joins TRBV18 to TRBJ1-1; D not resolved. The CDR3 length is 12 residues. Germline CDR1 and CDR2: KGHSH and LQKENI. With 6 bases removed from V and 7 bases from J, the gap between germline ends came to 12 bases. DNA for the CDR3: TGTGCCAGCTCCACGGCCGGGAATGAAGCTTTCTTT. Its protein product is CASSTAGNEAFF.

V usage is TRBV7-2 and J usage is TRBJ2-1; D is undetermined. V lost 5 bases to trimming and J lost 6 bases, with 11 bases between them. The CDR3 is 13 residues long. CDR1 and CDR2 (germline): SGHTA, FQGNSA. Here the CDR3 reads CASSRRSGNEQFF. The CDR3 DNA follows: TGTGCCAGCAGCCGCCGTAGTGGCAATGAGCAGTTCTTC.

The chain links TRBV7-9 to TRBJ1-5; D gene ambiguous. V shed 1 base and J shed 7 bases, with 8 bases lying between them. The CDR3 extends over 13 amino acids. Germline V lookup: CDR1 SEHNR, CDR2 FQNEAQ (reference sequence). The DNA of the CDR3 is TGTGCCAGCAGCTTAGGATCGGGGCAGCCCCAGCATTTT. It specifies CASSLGSGQPQHF. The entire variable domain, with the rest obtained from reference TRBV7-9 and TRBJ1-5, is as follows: DTGVSQNPRHKITKRGQNVTFRCDPISEHNRLYWYRQTLGQGPEFLTYFQNEAQLEKSRLLSDRFSAERPKGSFSTLEIQRTEQGDSAMYLCASSLGSGQPQHFGDGTRLSIL.

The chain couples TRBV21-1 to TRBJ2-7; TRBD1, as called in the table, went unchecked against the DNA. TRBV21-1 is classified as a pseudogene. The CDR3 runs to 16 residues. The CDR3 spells CASSKRGTGKPYEQYF. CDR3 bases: TGTGCCAGCAGCAAAAGGGGGACAGGGAAACCCTACGAGCAGTACTTC.

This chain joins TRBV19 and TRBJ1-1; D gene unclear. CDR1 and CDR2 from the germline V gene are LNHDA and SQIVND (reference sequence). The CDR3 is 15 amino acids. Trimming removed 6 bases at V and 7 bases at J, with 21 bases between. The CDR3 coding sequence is TGTGCCAGTAGGGATCCGGGAACACCAACTCTTGAAGCTTTCTTT. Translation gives CASRDPGTPTLEAFF. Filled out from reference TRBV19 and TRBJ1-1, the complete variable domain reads DGGITQSPKYLFRKEGQNVTLSCEQNLNHDAMYWYRQDPGQGLRLIYYSQIVNDFQKGDIAEGYSVSREKKESFPLTVTSAQKNPTAFYLCASRDPGTPTLEAFFGQGTRLTVV.

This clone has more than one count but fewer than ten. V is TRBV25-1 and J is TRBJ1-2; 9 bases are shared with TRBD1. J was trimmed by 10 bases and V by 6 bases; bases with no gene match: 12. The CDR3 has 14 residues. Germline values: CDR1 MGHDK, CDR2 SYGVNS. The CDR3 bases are TGTGCCAGCAGCCATCCCGGGACAGGGTATACCTACACCTTC. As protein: CASSHPGTGYTYTF.

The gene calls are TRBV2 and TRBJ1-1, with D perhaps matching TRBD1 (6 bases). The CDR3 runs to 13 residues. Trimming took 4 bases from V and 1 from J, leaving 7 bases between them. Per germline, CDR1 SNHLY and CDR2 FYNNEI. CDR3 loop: CASSGQANTEAFF. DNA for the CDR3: TGTGCCAGCAGTGGACAGGCGAACACTGAAGCTTTCTTT.

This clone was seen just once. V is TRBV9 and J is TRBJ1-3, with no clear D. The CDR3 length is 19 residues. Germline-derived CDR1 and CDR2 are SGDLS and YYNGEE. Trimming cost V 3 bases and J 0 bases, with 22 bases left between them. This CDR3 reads CASSASNLSSSYSGNTIYF. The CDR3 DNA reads TGTGCCAGCAGCGCCTCGAACCTGTCTTCGTCCTACTCTGGAAACACCATATATTTT.

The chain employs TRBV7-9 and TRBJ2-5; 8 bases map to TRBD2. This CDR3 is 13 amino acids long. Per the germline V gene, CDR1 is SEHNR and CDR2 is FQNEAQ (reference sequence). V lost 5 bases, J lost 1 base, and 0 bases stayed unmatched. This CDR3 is CASSRGGQETQYF. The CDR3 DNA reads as TGTGCCAGCAGCCGGGGGGGCCAAGAGACCCAGTACTTC.

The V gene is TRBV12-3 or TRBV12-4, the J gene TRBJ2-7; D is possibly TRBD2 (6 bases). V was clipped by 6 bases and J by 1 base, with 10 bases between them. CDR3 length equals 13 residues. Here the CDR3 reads CASSSGVSYEQYF. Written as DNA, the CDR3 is TGTGCCAGCAGCTCGGGGGTATCCTACGAGCAGTACTTC.

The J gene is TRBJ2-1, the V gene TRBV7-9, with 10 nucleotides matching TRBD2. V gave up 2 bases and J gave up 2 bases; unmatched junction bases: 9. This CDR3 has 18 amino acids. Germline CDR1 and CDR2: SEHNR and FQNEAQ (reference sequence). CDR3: CASSLLSSGRRAYNEQFF. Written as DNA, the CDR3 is TGTGCCAGCAGCTTATTGTCTAGCGGGAGAAGGGCCTACAATGAGCAGTTCTTC.

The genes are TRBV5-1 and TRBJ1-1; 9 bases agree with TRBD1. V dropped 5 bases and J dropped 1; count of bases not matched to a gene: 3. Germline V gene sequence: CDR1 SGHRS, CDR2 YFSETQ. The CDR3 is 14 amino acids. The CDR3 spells CASSRTGANTEAFF. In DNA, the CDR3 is TGCGCCAGCAGTAGGACAGGGGCGAACACTGAAGCTTTCTTT.

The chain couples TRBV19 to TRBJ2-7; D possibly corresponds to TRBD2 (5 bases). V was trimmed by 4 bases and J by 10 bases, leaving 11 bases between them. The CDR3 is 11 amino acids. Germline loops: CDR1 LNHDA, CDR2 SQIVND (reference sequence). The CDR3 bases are TGTGCCAGTAGTACTCCGGGAATACAGTACTTC. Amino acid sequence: CASSTPGIQYF.

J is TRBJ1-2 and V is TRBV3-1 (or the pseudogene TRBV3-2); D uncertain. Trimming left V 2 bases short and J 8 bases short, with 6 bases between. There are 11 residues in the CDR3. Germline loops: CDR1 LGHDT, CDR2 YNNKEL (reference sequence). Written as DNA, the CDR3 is TGTGCCAGCAGCCAAACGGGAGGCTACACCTTC. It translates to CASSQTGGYTF.

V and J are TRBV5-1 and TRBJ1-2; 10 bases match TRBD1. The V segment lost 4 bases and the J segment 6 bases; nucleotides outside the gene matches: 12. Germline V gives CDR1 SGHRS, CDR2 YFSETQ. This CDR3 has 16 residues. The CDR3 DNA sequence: TGCGCCAGCAGCCATCTATTCGGGACAGGGGACGATGGCTACACCTTC. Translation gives CASSHLFGTGDDGYTF.

The DNA of the CDR3 is TGTGCCAGCTCCCCAGAGTCGGGCAGGGGTGTACAGTACTTC. The encoded protein is CASSPESGRGVQYF. The chain employs TRBV9 and TRBJ2-7, with D tentatively TRBD1 (6 bases). Germline V lookup: CDR1 SGDLS, CDR2 YYNGEE. V was clipped by 7 bases and J by 10 bases, with 24 bases between them. CDR3 length equals 14 residues.

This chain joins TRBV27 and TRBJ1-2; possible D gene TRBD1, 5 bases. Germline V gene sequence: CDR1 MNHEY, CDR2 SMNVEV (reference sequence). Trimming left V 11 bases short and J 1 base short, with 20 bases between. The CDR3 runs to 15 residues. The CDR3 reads CAGMGRQSINYGYTF. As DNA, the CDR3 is TGTGCCGGTATGGGTCGACAGTCTATTAACTATGGCTACACCTTC.